The rows below give T cell receptor beta chains drawn from one sample of a study of early T cells in non-severe SARS-CoV-2 infection. TCRdb processed the 5' RACE reads anew with MiXCR; each CDR3 protein has one entry. Of tens of thousands of distinct CDR3 sequences listed, about 11% are singletons. The source was whole blood, collected at baseline. The receptor set was obtained from an adult who was a healthcare worker with PCR-confirmed SARS-CoV-2 infection or an uninfected control (not recorded which). The CDR3 runs from the conserved cysteine through the conserved F or W. Each record gives: V gene, J gene, D gene, clone size, CDR3 DNA, CDR3 protein. The D gene is left open where the match is weak. Clone size is not always given. Where it is, it says once, few, many or a class for expanded clones.

TRBV7-3	TRBJ2-2	-	few	TGTGCCAGCAGCCTACGACAGGACGGGGAGCTGTTTTTT	CASSLRQDGELFF
TRBV29-1	TRBJ2-3	TRBD2	few	TGCAGCGTTGCTAGCGGGGGATTCACAGATACGCAGTATTTT	CSVASGGFTDTQYF
TRBV20-1	TRBJ2-1	TRBD2	-	TGCAGTGCAAAACTAGCGGGGCGGGACAATGAGCAGTTCTTC	CSAKLAGRDNEQFF
TRBV7-9	TRBJ1-6	-	many	TGTGCCAGCAGCTTAACGGAGTCACCCCTCCACTTT	CASSLTESPLHF
TRBV6-6	TRBJ1-1	-	few	TGTGCCAGCAGCCAGACTGGGGGGTTTGAAGCTTTCTTT	CASSQTGGFEAFF
TRBV6-2/TRBV6-3	TRBJ2-3	TRBD1	-	TGTGCCAGCAGAAGACAGGGCGAAGGCACAGATACGCAGTATTTT	CASRRQGEGTDTQYF
TRBV7-8	TRBJ2-5	TRBD2	-	TGTGCCAGCAGCTTGGCCGGGACTAGGTCCCAAGAGACCCAGTACTTC	CASSLAGTRSQETQYF
TRBV28	TRBJ2-7	TRBD2	many	TGTGCCAGCAGTCCCCCGGGGGGAGGTTACCGGGAGCAGTACTTC	CASSPPGGGYREQYF
TRBV27	TRBJ2-5	-	many	TGTGCCAGCAGTTTATCGTTGGCCCAAGAGACCCAGTACTTC	CASSLSLAQETQYF
TRBV19	TRBJ1-5	TRBD1	many	TGTGCCAGTAGCACCCGACAGGGGAATCAGCCCCAGCATTTT	CASSTRQGNQPQHF